A selection of T cell receptor beta chains follows, all from one sample in a study of human T cells and chemical hapten exposure. TCRdb reanalysed the RACE reads using MiXCR and keeps one entry per CDR3 protein. This table has roughly 100,000 distinct CDR3 sequences, less than 40% appearing once. The sample here was whole blood, taken in connection with sensitization to the hapten diphenylcyclopropenone (DPC). The receptors were gathered from a man in his forties with alopecia areata. Some clones in this sample may be carry-over from other donors' samples. The CDR3 runs from the conserved cysteine through the conserved F or W. The D gene is left open where the match is weak. Some rows have no size entry. The others give once, few or many, or a class for an expanded clone.

>.|few|TRBJ2-7|TRBV23-1
CASSHRGEGSPPYEQYF
TGCGCCAGCAGTCATAGGGGGGAGGGCTCGCCTCCCTACGAGCAGTACTTC
>.|few|TRBJ1-2|TRBV6-5
CASSYSAVYGYTF
TGTGCCAGCAGTTACTCGGCCGTCTATGGCTACACCTTC
>TRBD2|.|TRBJ2-7|TRBV18
CASSPGGNSYEQYF
TGTGCCAGCTCACCGGGGGGGAACTCCTACGAGCAGTACTTC
>TRBD1|.|TRBJ2-3|TRBV7-2
CASRSRDRVTDTQYF
TGTGCCAGCAGGTCCAGGGACAGAGTTACAGATACGCAGTATTTT
>.|.|TRBJ2-3|TRBV20-1
CSARPNLGFSTDTQYF
TGCAGTGCTAGACCAAATCTAGGGTTTAGCACAGATACGCAGTATTTT
>.|.|TRBJ2-1|TRBV24-1
CATSDLADYNEQFF
TGTGCCACCAGTGACCTGGCCGACTACAATGAGCAGTTCTTC
>.|.|TRBJ2-5|TRBV7-8
CASSSRTGGGTQYF
TGTGCCAGCAGCTCTCGGACCGGAGGGGGGACCCAGTACTTC
>TRBD2|few|TRBJ2-1|TRBV12-3/TRBV12-4
CASSSGTSGYSSSYNEQFF
TGTGCCAGCAGTTCCGGGACTAGCGGGTATTCAAGCTCCTACAATGAGCAGTTCTTC
>.|.|TRBJ2-7|TRBV20-1
CSASVSGSYEQYF
TGCAGTGCTAGTGTTAGCGGATCATACGAGCAGTACTTC
>TRBD2|few|TRBJ2-3|TRBV29-1
CSVDGTSGSRDTQYF
TGCAGCGTTGACGGGACTAGCGGGAGTAGAGATACGCAGTATTTT
>.|.|TRBJ2-6|TRBV5-5
CASSSAGSSGANVLTF
TGTGCCAGCAGCTCGGCGGGAAGCTCTGGGGCCAACGTCCTGACTTTC
>TRBD1|few|TRBJ1-6|TRBV20-1
CSALTGGSYNSPLHF
TGCAGTGCTTTAACAGGGGGCTCCTATAATTCACCCCTCCACTTT